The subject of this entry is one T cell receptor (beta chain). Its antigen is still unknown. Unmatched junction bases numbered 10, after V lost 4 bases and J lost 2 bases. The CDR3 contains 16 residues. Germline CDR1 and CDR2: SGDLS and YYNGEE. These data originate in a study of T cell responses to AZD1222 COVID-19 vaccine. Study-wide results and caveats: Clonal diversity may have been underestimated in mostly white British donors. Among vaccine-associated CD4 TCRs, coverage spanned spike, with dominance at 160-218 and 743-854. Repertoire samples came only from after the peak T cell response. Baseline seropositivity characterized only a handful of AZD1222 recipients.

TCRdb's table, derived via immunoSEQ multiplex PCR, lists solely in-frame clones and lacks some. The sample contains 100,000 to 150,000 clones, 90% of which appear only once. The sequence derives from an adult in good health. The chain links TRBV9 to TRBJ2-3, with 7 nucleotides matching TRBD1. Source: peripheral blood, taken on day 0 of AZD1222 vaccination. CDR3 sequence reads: CASSLQGMRPTDTQYF. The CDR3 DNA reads TGTGCCAGCAGCCTACAGGGGATGAGGCCCACAGATACGCAGTATTTT.